This TCR beta chain is drawn from a study of blood T cell repertoires in COVID-19. Study-wide context: The analysed material was cDNA or gDNA that came from T cells, B-cell-depleted T cells, or PBMCs.

This CDR3 has 16 residues. The ends were cut back, 1 base at V and 0 bases at J, with 10 bases in the middle. Germline lookup yields CDR1 SGHVS and CDR2 FQNEAQ. Profiled with immunoSEQ multiplex PCR; TCRdb holds only in-frame clones, not every one. The sample holds under 200,000 clones, approximately 91% seen once. The count of this clone is one. This receptor was taken from a man younger than 35 with active or convalescent COVID-19. Sequencing was done on a sample of peripheral blood. This rearrangement joins TRBV7-8 to TRBJ2-1, with D tentatively TRBD1 (5 bases). The DNA of the CDR3 is TGTGCCAGCAGCTTAGGGTCCCAGGGCTCCTACAATGAGCAGTTCTTC. It specifies CASSLGSQGSYNEQFF. The whole variable domain, filled in from reference TRBV7-8 and TRBJ2-1, reads GAGVSQSPRYKVAKRGQDVALRCDPISGHVSLFWYQQALGQGPEFLTYFQNEAQLDKSGLPSDRFFAERPEGSVSTLKIQRTQQEDSAVYLCASSLGSQGSYNEQFFGPGTRLTVL.